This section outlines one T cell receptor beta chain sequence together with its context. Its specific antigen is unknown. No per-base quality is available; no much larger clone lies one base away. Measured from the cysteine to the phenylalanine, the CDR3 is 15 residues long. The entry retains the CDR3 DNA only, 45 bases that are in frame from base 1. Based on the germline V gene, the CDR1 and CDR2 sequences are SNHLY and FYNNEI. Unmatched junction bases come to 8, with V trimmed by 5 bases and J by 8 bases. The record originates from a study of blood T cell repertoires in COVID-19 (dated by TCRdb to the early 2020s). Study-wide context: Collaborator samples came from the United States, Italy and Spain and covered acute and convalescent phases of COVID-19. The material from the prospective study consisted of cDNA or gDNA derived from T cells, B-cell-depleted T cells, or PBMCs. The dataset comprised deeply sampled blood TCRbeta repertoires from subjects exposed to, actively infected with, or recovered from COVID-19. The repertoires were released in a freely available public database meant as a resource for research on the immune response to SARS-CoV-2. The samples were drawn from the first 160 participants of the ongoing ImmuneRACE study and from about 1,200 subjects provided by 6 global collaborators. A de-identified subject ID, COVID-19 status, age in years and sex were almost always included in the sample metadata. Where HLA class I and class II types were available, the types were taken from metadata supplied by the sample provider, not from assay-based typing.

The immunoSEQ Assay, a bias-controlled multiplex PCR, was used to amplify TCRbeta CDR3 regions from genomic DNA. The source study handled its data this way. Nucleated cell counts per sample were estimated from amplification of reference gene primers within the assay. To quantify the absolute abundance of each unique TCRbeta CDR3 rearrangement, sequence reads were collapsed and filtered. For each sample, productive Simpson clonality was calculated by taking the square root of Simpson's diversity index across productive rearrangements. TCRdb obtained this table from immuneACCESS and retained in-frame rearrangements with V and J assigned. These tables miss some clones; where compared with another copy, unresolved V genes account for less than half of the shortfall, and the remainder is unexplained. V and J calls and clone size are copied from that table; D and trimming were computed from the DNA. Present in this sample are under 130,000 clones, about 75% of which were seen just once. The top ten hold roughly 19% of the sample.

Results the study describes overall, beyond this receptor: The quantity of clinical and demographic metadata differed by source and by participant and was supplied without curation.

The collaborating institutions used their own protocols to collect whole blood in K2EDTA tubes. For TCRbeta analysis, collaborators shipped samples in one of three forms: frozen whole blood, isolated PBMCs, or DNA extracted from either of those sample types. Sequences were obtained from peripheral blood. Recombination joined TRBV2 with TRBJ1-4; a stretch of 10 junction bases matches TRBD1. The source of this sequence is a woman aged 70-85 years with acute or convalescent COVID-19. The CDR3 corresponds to CASSRQGARGEKLFF. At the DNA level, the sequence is TGTGCCAGCAGTCGACAGGGGGCTAGAGGAGAAAAACTGTTTTTT.